These T cell receptor beta chains were read from a single sample in a study of T-cell reconstitution after alpha-beta-depleted transplantation in children. TCRdb redid the calling of the PCR reads with MiXCR, one entry per CDR3 protein. The sample includes 530,000 or so distinct CDR3 sequences, 25% to 30% seen only once; the top ten take under 45%. The source material was PBMCs, sampled before TCRalphabeta/CD19-depleted stem cell transplant. The receptors stem from a boy under three years old with Wiskott-Aldrich syndrome, due to receive a stem cell transplant. The CDR3 runs from the conserved cysteine through the conserved F or W. Each record gives: J gene, D gene, V gene, clone size, CDR3 DNA, CDR3 protein. A D gene is named only where the DNA matches it firmly. The size of a clone is reported for some rows only, either as once, few or many, or as a class for expanded clones.

TRBJ1-5 . TRBV20-1 . TGCAGTGCCCCCATAAGCTCGGGACCGTTTAAGCAGCCCCAGCATTTT CSAPISSGPFKQPQHF
TRBJ2-3 TRBD2 TRBV5-1 . TGCGCCAGCAGCTTGCCTAGCGGGAGGTCTGATACGCAGTATTTT CASSLPSGRSDTQYF
TRBJ2-7 TRBD2 TRBV24-1 . TGTGCCACCAGTGAGGGGGGACTAGCTTCCTACGAGCAGTACTTC CATSEGGLASYEQYF
TRBJ2-7 . TRBV28 few TGTGCCAGCAGTTTAAGGTCTAGCGATTACTACGAGCAGTACTTC CASSLRSSDYYEQYF
TRBJ2-7 . TRBV5-1 . TGCGCCAGCAAAGGGGTGACAACAACCTACGAGCAGTACTTC CASKGVTTTYEQYF
TRBJ1-1 . TRBV6-1 . TGTGCCAGCAGTGAAGGTAGCGCGGACACTGAAGCTTTCTTT CASSEGSADTEAFF
TRBJ2-5 TRBD2 TRBV3-1 . TGTGCCAGCAGCCCGACTAGCGGGAGTTCCGAGACCCAGTACTTC CASSPTSGSSETQYF
TRBJ1-1 . TRBV4-1 few TGCGCCAGCAGCCACACGGAAGCAATGAACACTGAAGCTTTCTTT CASSHTEAMNTEAFF
TRBJ1-2 . TRBV27 . TGTGCCAGCAGCCTCAGGGGATATAACTATGGCTACACCTTC CASSLRGYNYGYTF
TRBJ2-3 . TRBV18 . TGTGCCAGCTCACCACCGGTCATGAATACGCAGTATTTT CASSPPVMNTQYF
TRBJ2-2 TRBD2 TRBV20-1 . TGCAGTGCGTCGGGACTAGCGTCCAGGGGAACCGGGGAGCTGTTTTTT CSASGLASRGTGELFF
TRBJ1-1 . TRBV3-1 few TGTGCCAGCAGCCAAGAGGGGCGGAGGGGGAACACTGAAGCTTTCTTT CASSQEGRRGNTEAFF
TRBJ2-1 TRBD1 TRBV27 . TGTGCCAGCAGTCGACCGGGACAGAAAATCAATGAGCAGTTCTTC CASSRPGQKINEQFF
TRBJ2-7 . TRBV9 few TGTGCCAGCAGCCCTCGGGGTTTCCTCGTATCTGGCGAGCAGTACTTC CASSPRGFLVSGEQYF
TRBJ2-1 TRBD2 TRBV15 . TGTGCCACCAGCTACACTAGCGGGAGCTACAATGAGCAGTTCTTC CATSYTSGSYNEQFF
TRBJ2-5 TRBD1 TRBV10-3 few TGTGCCACCCGACAGGGGGCTGGAGAGACCCAGTACTTC CATRQGAGETQYF
TRBJ1-1 . TRBV12-3/TRBV12-4 . TGTGCCAGCAGCGACCGCCGTCGGCTGGGCGAATCTTTCTTT CASSDRRRLGESFF
TRBJ2-1 . TRBV5-6 . TGTGCCAGCAGCTTGGTTGTTGCCAATGAGCAGTTCTTC CASSLVVANEQFF
TRBJ2-3 TRBD1 TRBV15 few TGTGCCACCAGCAGAGATTCCGGGACAGGGAGCACAGATACGCAGTATTTT CATSRDSGTGSTDTQYF
TRBJ2-3 . TRBV3-1 few TGTGCCAGCAGCCCCTCTAGGACGGCTAGCACAGATACGCAGTATTTT CASSPSRTASTDTQYF
TRBJ1-6 TRBD1 TRBV4-1 few TGCGCCAGCGGAGACAGGGGGATCTCACCCCTCCACTTT CASGDRGISPLHF
TRBJ2-5 TRBD1 TRBV20-1 few TGCAGTGCCATGGGACAGCAAGAGACCCAGTACTTC CSAMGQQETQYF
TRBJ2-5 TRBD1 TRBV10-3 few TGTGCCGCACGGGACAGCTCCCAAGAGACCCAGTACTTC CAARDSSQETQYF
TRBJ2-7 . TRBV20-1 . TGCAGTGCCTATAGGGCGGCGGTCTACGAGCAGTACTTC CSAYRAAVYEQYF
TRBJ2-1 . TRBV5-1 few TGCGCCAGCAGCTTGGTAGGGGCTTCCTACAATGAGCAGTTCTTC CASSLVGASYNEQFF
TRBJ2-7 . TRBV5-1 . TGCGCCAGCAGACCTGAAGTTGGGCCGAGGTACGAGCAGTACTTC CASRPEVGPRYEQYF
TRBJ2-3 TRBD2 TRBV28 . TGTGCCACCGGGACTAGCGGGAGCACAGATACGCAGTATTTT CATGTSGSTDTQYF
TRBJ1-2 . TRBV5-1 . TGCGCCAGCAGCTCGACCAGCGCCTATGGCTACACCTTC CASSSTSAYGYTF
TRBJ1-1 . TRBV5-4 few TGTGCCAGCAGCTTGGAATCTTCGAGCACTGAAGCTTTCTTT CASSLESSSTEAFF
TRBJ2-1 . TRBV20-1 . TGCAGTGCTACCCAATTATTGAGCTCCTACAATGAGCAGTTCTTC CSATQLLSSYNEQFF
TRBJ2-3 . TRBV5-1 few TGCGCCAGCAGCTTTGGAGTATTAGGGGTACCTAGCACAGATACGCAGTATTTT CASSFGVLGVPSTDTQYF
TRBJ2-3 . TRBV7-9 few TGTGCCAGCAGCGGAGCGGGCACAGATACGCAGTATTTT CASSGAGTDTQYF
TRBJ2-5 . TRBV5-1 few TGCGCCAGCAGCTCACAGGGTTGGGTAGAGACCCAGTACTTC CASSSQGWVETQYF
TRBJ1-2 . TRBV29-1 . TGCAGCGTTGATCAGCCGCAGGCTTCTAACTATGGCTACACCTTC CSVDQPQASNYGYTF
TRBJ2-5 . TRBV5-1 . TGCGCCAGCAGCTTCGGGTTACAAGAGACCCAGTACTTC CASSFGLQETQYF
TRBJ2-3 TRBD2 TRBV6-1 few TGTGCCAGCAGTGAACCTAGCGGGAGCACAGATACGCAGTATTTT CASSEPSGSTDTQYF
TRBJ2-3 TRBD1 TRBV5-1 . TGCGCCAGCAGCCCGACGGGACAGACCACAGATACGCAGTATTTT CASSPTGQTTDTQYF
TRBJ2-5 TRBD2 TRBV3-1 few TGTGCCAGCAGCCATCACCCGGGACTAGCACAAGAGACCCAGTACTTC CASSHHPGLAQETQYF
TRBJ2-1 TRBD2 TRBV5-6 . TGTGCCAGCAGCCCGGGACTAGCGGGAGAAAAGGAGCAGTTCTTC CASSPGLAGEKEQFF
TRBJ2-5 TRBD2 TRBV5-1 . TGCGCCAGCACGAATAGCGGGAGCAGGGGGGAGACCCAGTACTTC CASTNSGSRGETQYF
TRBJ1-4 . TRBV7-2 few TGTGCCAGCAGCAGAGACCGGGGGCGGAATGAAAAACTGTTTTTT CASSRDRGRNEKLFF
TRBJ2-7 TRBD2 TRBV30 . TGTGCCTGGAGTCGGCTAGCGGGAGTGGACGAGCAGTACTTC CAWSRLAGVDEQYF
TRBJ1-2 TRBD1 TRBV4-1 . TGCGCCAGCAGCCGAGGACAGGGGGAGGACTATGGCTACACCTTC CASSRGQGEDYGYTF
TRBJ2-1 TRBD1 TRBV19 once TGTGCCAGTAGTTTCCGGGGGACAGGGACACTAGCGGAGCAGTTCTTC CASSFRGTGTLAEQFF
TRBJ2-1 . TRBV5-1 . TGCGCCAGCAGCTTGACAGAATTCTCCTACAATGAGCAGTTCTTC CASSLTEFSYNEQFF
TRBJ1-2 . TRBV7-9 . TGTGCCAGCAGCGACCGGGCAAGGGGAGCATATGGCTACACCTTC CASSDRARGAYGYTF
TRBJ2-3 TRBD1 TRBV10-3 few TGTGCCATCAGTGAGGCGGACAGGCCAGATACGCAGTATTTT CAISEADRPDTQYF
TRBJ2-1 TRBD2 TRBV28 . TGTGCCAGCAGCTCGCATAGCGGGAGGGCCGGGAATGAGCAGTTCTTC CASSSHSGRAGNEQFF
TRBJ2-1 TRBD2 TRBV5-1 . TGCGCCAGCAGCTTAGGACTAGTAAGTGAGCAGTTCTTC CASSLGLVSEQFF
TRBJ2-5 . TRBV5-1 . TGCGCCAGCCGGCTCGATCAAGAGACCCAGTACTTC CASRLDQETQYF
TRBJ2-1 TRBD2 TRBV7-9 . TGTGCCAGCAGCTCAACTAGCGGGAGAATCAATGAGCAGTTCTTC CASSSTSGRINEQFF
TRBJ2-5 TRBD2 TRBV5-1 . TGCGCCAGCAGCTGGGGGACTAGCGTGGGAGAGACCCAGTACTTC CASSWGTSVGETQYF
TRBJ2-5 TRBD1 TRBV12-3/TRBV12-4 . TGTGCCAGCAGCCCGGGACAGGGGACGACCCAGTACTTC CASSPGQGTTQYF
TRBJ2-1 TRBD2 TRBV11-2 few TGTGCCAGCAGCTTAGATCTAGCGGGAGGAAAATACAATGAGCAGTTCTTC CASSLDLAGGKYNEQFF
TRBJ2-2 . TRBV24-1 few TGTGCCACCAGTGATGGGAAAGCCGGGGAGCTGTTTTTT CATSDGKAGELFF